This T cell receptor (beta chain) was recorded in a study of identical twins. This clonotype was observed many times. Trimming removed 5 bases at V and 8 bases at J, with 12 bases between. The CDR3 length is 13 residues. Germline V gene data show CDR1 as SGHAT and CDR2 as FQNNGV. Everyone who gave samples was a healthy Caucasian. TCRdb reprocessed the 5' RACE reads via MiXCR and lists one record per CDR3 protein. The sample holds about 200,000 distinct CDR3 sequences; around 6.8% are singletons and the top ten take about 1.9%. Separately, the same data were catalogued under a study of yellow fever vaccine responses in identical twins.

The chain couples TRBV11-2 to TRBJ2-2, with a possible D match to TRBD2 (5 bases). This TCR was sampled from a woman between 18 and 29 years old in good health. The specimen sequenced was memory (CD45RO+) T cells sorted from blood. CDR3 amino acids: CASSHGGSGELFF. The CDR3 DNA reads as TGTGCCAGCAGCCACGGAGGTTCGGGGGAGCTGTTTTTT.